The 25 T cell receptor beta chains below come from one sample, sequenced in a study of T cell changes during pregnancy in multiple sclerosis. The repertoire was sequenced with immunoSEQ multiplex PCR; TCRdb's copy has only in-frame clones and lacks some. This table holds over 30,000 clones, about nine tenths found once. This material consisted of CD8+ T cells from peripheral blood mononuclear cells, taken in the second trimester of pregnancy. The origin of the receptors is a female donor in good health, enrolled as a control in a pregnancy study.

V usage is TRBV5-4 and J usage is TRBJ1-1, with D possibly TRBD1 on 6 matching bases. Germline CDR1 and CDR2: SGHNT and YYREEE (reference sequence). Trimming took 4 bases from V and 1 from J, leaving 14 bases between them. The CDR3 extends over 15 amino acids. This chain's CDR3 is CASSPRTATNTEAFF. The CDR3 bases are TGTGCCAGCAGCCCCCGGACAGCCACGAACACTGAAGCTTTCTTT.

This clone was detected a few times. The J gene is TRBJ1-1, the V gene TRBV20-1; D ambiguous. Trimming cost V 1 base and J 8 bases, with 8 bases left between them. The germline V gene encodes CDR1 DFQATT and CDR2 SNEGSKA (reference sequence). This CDR3 contains 11 residues. CDR3 nucleotides: TGCAGTGCTAGAGTTGGCAGAGAAGCTTTCTTT. Translating gives CSARVGREAFF.

J is TRBJ2-3 and V is TRBV12-5; 8 bases agree with TRBD2. V dropped 7 bases and J dropped 6; count of bases not matched to a gene: 9. This CDR3 region has 14 residues. Looked up from germline, CDR1 is LGHNT and CDR2 is FRNRAP. CDR3 sequence (DNA): TGTGCTAGTGCCACGGGGGGGCCCATGGATACGCAGTATTTT. This codes for CASATGGPMDTQYF.

The chain joins TRBV2 to TRBJ2-7, with TRBD2 matching over 14 bases. Germline assignment: CDR1 SNHLY and CDR2 FYNNEI. Trimming cost V 6 bases and J 0 bases; bases outside gene matches: 1. The length of the CDR3 is 15 residues. The CDR3: CASRGLAGDSYEQYF. CDR3 nucleotide sequence: TGTGCCAGCAGGGGACTAGCGGGGGACTCCTACGAGCAGTACTTC. The variable domain in full, completed from reference TRBV2 and TRBJ2-7, reads EPEVTQTPSHQVTQMGQEVILRCVPISNHLYFYWYRQILGQKVEFLVSFYNNEISEKSEIFDDQFSVERPDGSNFTLKIRSTKLEDSAMYFCASRGLAGDSYEQYFGPGTRLTVT.

The chain has TRBV15 and TRBJ2-5; 7 nucleotides match TRBD2. The end of the DNA is better explained by TRBJ2-7, so the J call may be wrong. There are 13 residues in the CDR3. Germline V gene sequence: CDR1 LNHNV, CDR2 YYDKDF (reference sequence). The CDR3 loop is CATTSGDYYEQYF. The CDR3 coding sequence is TGTGCCACCACTTCCGGGGACTACTACGAGCAGTACTTC.

The rearrangement uses TRBV6-4 and TRBJ2-2, with D possibly TRBD1 on 6 matching bases. From germline, CDR1 is MRHNA and CDR2 SNTAGT. V was clipped by 3 bases and J by 3 bases, with 8 bases between them. The CDR3 length is 14 residues. The CDR3 nucleotides read TGTGCCAGCAGTGAGAAGGGGGACACCGGGGAGCTGTTTTTT. Protein product: CASSEKGDTGELFF.

V usage is TRBV6-5 and J usage is TRBJ1-5, with 8 nucleotides matching TRBD1. The V gene's germline CDR1 is MNHEY and CDR2 SVGAGI. The CDR3 length is 14 residues. V shed 8 bases, J shed 6 bases, and the junction held 9 bases outside the gene matches. CDR3 loop: CASCRTGKCQPQHF. As DNA, the CDR3 is TGTGCCAGCTGTCGGACAGGGAAGTGTCAGCCCCAGCATTTT.

The chain recombines TRBV5-4 with TRBJ1-6; weak D call: TRBD1 (6 bases). The CDR3 runs to 16 residues. Trimming shortened V by 3 bases and J by 5 bases, and 15 bases separated the two germline ends. The germline V gene encodes CDR1 SGHNT and CDR2 YYREEE (reference sequence). The DNA for the CDR3 is TGTGCCAGCAGCTCCCCCCCGGGACAAGATAATTCACCCCTCCACTTT. Translation: CASSSPPGQDNSPLHF.

The rearrangement uses TRBV9 and TRBJ1-4; TRBD1 aligns across 8 bases. Per the germline V gene, CDR1 is SGDLS and CDR2 is YYNGEE. V was clipped by 4 bases and J by 9 bases; unmatched bases: 11. This CDR3 is 15 amino acids long. The CDR3 DNA reads TGTGCCAGCAGCCCCCGACAGGGGATAGGGAAAAAACTGTTTTTT. Protein product: CASSPRQGIGKKLFF.

This sequence joins TRBV7-9 and TRBJ2-7; D is possibly TRBD2 (6 bases). The V gene lost 5 bases and the J gene lost 4 bases, with 21 bases spanning the gap. Germline loops: CDR1 SEHNR, CDR2 FQNEAQ (reference sequence). This CDR3 contains 16 residues. This chain's CDR3 is CASSPTSIGGVYEQYF. The CDR3 coding sequence is TGTGCCAGCAGCCCGACGAGTATCGGGGGAGTTTACGAGCAGTACTTC.

This chain connects TRBV10-2 to TRBJ2-5, with a weak D call TRBD2 (5 bases). CDR3 length: 15 amino acids. Trimming stripped 6 bases from V and 5 bases from J, with 19 bases between. The germline V gene encodes CDR1 WSHSY and CDR2 SAAADI. This CDR3 is CASREAGRFGETQYF. The CDR3 bases are TGCGCCAGCAGGGAGGCGGGTCGGTTCGGGGAGACCCAGTACTTC.

This sequence joins TRBV7-6 and TRBJ1-1, with D perhaps matching TRBD1 (6 bases). This CDR3 region has 13 residues. V lost 1 base to trimming and J lost 11 bases, with 14 bases between them. In germline, CDR1 is SGHVS, CDR2 FNYEAQ. The CDR3 DNA is TGTGCCAGCAGCTTAGTACAGGGAAAGGAGGCTTTCTTT. This codes for CASSLVQGKEAFF.

This clone has just one count. J is TRBJ1-6 and V is TRBV7-8; D is undetermined. Germline lookup yields CDR1 SGHVS and CDR2 FQNEAQ. CDR3 length: 13 amino acids. V was pared by 0 bases and J by 8 bases, with 5 bases between. CDR3 amino acids: CASSLAYHSPLHF. The CDR3 DNA sequence: TGTGCCAGCAGCTTAGCTTATCATTCACCCCTCCACTTT.

This sequence joins TRBV5-5 and TRBJ1-2; D is ambiguous. Trimming stripped 0 bases from V and 8 bases from J, with 23 bases between. This CDR3 spans 17 amino acids. Per germline, CDR1 SGHKS and CDR2 YYEKEE (reference sequence). The CDR3: CASSLVPDRRSEKGYTF. The CDR3 bases are TGTGCCAGCAGCTTGGTTCCCGATCGTAGGAGCGAGAAGGGCTACACCTTC. Filled out from reference TRBV5-5 and TRBJ1-2, the complete variable domain reads DAGVTQSPTHLIKTRGQQVTLRCSPISGHKSVSWYQQVLGQGPQFIFQYYEKEERGRGNFPDRFSARQFPNYSSELNVNALLLGDSALYLCASSLVPDRRSEKGYTFGSGTRLTVV.

The chain has TRBV5-1 and TRBJ1-3; TRBD1 is a possible D gene (5 bases). Trimming took off 4 bases at V and 4 bases at J, with 15 bases between the two ends. CDR1 and CDR2 (germline): SGHRS, YFSETQ. This CDR3 is 15 amino acids long. The CDR3 protein is CASSPDTALGNTIYF. CDR3 DNA: TGCGCCAGCAGCCCGGACACAGCATTAGGAAACACCATATATTTT. Variable domain in full (rest from reference TRBV5-1 and TRBJ1-3): KAGVTQTPRYLIKTRGQQVTLSCSPISGHRSVSWYQQTPGQGLQFLFEYFSETQRNKGNFPGRFSGRQFSNSRSEMNVSTLELGDSALYLCASSPDTALGNTIYFGEGSWLTVV.

The chain joins TRBV19 to TRBJ1-5; tentative D call: TRBD1 (5 bases). The germline V gene has CDR1 LNHDA and CDR2 SQIVND (reference sequence). Trimming removed 3 bases from V and 0 bases from J, with 9 bases in between. This CDR3 has 15 amino acids. For the CDR3, the DNA is TGTGCCAGTAGTATGGGGCAACTTAGCAATCAGCCCCAGCATTTT. Protein: CASSMGQLSNQPQHF.

The genes are TRBV7-2 and TRBJ1-1; no definite D call. The CDR3 runs 14 residues. The germline CDR1 and CDR2 sequences are SGHTA and FQGNSA. Trimming took off 3 bases at V and 1 base at J, with 9 bases between the two ends. The CDR3 bases are TGTGCCAGCAGCTTGGGAGATACGAACACTGAAGCTTTCTTT. It translates to CASSLGDTNTEAFF.

J is TRBJ1-1 and V is TRBV6-5; 12 bases line up with TRBD1. V lost 4 bases and J lost 5; bases outside the gene matches: 8. There are 16 residues in the CDR3. CDR1 and CDR2 (germline): MNHEY, SVGAGI. CDR3 sequence: CASSSGTGGAGTEAFF. The CDR3 DNA reads as TGTGCCAGCAGTTCGGGGACAGGGGGCGCGGGGACTGAAGCTTTCTTT.

J is TRBJ1-5 and V is TRBV5-6, with 9 bases that match TRBD1. CDR3 length: 17 residues. With 4 bases clipped from V and 2 bases from J, the junction kept 10 bases outside the gene matches. Germline V gives CDR1 SGHDT, CDR2 YYEEEE. This CDR3 is CASSAGTGRIGNQPQHF. The CDR3 DNA reads as TGTGCCAGCAGCGCAGGGACAGGGAGGATAGGCAATCAGCCCCAGCATTTT. The entire variable domain, with the rest obtained from reference TRBV5-6 and TRBJ1-5, is as follows: DAGVTQSPTHLIKTRGQQVTLRCSPKSGHDTVSWYQQALGQGPQFIFQYYEEEERQRGNFPDRFSGHQFPNYSSELNVNALLLGDSALYLCASSAGTGRIGNQPQHFGDGTRLSIL.

The gene calls are TRBV25-1 and TRBJ2-3; weak D call: TRBD1 (7 bases). From germline, CDR1 is MGHDK and CDR2 SYGVNS. The V end was cut by 5 bases, the J end by 5 bases, with 14 bases between. This CDR3 has 14 amino acids. The CDR3 reads CASSRDREVDTQYF. The DNA of the CDR3 is TGTGCCAGCAGTCGAGACAGGGAGGTAGATACGCAGTATTTT.

J is TRBJ1-3 and V is TRBV7-2; 10 positions agree with TRBD1. Looked up from germline, CDR1 is SGHTA and CDR2 is FQGNSA. This CDR3 spans 18 amino acids. V was pared by 4 bases and J by 0 bases, with 9 bases of the junction left unmatched. CDR3 DNA sequence: TGTGCCAGCAGCTACCCCGGGGACAGGGGCAACTCTGGAAACACCATATATTTT. Amino acids: CASSYPGDRGNSGNTIYF.

The CDR3 DNA sequence: TGTGCCAGCAGCACGGCGGGGGGGCTAGGCGATGAGCAGTTCTTC. Protein sequence: CASSTAGGLGDEQFF. J is TRBJ2-1 and V is TRBV7-3, with 9 bases fitting TRBD2. After removal of 5 bases from V and 8 bases from J, the junction contained 10 bases not matched to a gene. The CDR3 is made up of 15 amino acids. Germline CDR1 is SGHTA and CDR2 is FQGTGA.

CDR3 DNA sequence: TGCGCCAGTTGTTATACAGGGGACCCCCTCTACAATGAGCAGTTCTTC. It specifies CASCYTGDPLYNEQFF. This sequence joins TRBV5-1 and TRBJ2-1; 7 bases align to TRBD1. J was trimmed by 3 bases and V by 8 bases; bases with no gene match: 14. The CDR3 is 16 amino acids. Germline assignment: CDR1 SGHRS and CDR2 YFSETQ.

The chain employs TRBV10-3 and TRBJ1-3; 10 nucleotides agree with TRBD1. The CDR3 spans 17 residues. The ends lost 0 bases at V and 7 bases at J; junction bases unmatched: 9. Per germline, CDR1 ENHRY and CDR2 SYGVKD. The CDR3: CAISESGVGQGRNTIYF. CDR3 nucleotides: TGTGCCATCAGTGAGTCGGGCGTGGGACAGGGGAGGAACACCATATATTTT.

This clone was observed once. The chain carries TRBV13 and TRBJ2-4, with a possible D match to TRBD1 (5 bases). Looked up from germline, CDR1 is PRHDT and CDR2 is FYEKMQ (reference sequence). V gave up 3 bases and J gave up 1 base, with 10 bases separating them. The CDR3 is 15 residues long. The CDR3 nucleotides read TGTGCCAGCAGCTTGTCGCCAGGGGCCAAAAACATTCAGTACTTC. Residues: CASSLSPGAKNIQYF.